The sequence of this T cell receptor (beta chain) was determined in a study of blood T cell repertoires in COVID-19. For the study at large: Italy, Spain and the United States were the sources of the convalescent and acute COVID-19 samples. Sources were T cells, B-cell-depleted T cells, or PBMCs; the material itself was cDNA or gDNA.

Under the authors' procedure: Cell counts per sample came from amplifying reference gene primers. The data were produced by immunoSEQ multiplex PCR, yet TCRdb's version contains in-frame clones alone and is incomplete. From that table come the V and J calls and clone size; the DNA was used to work out D and trimming. Of about 120,000 clones in the sample, about 80% were seen once. This TCR was recovered from a woman between 50 and 59 years old with acute or convalescent COVID-19. Sequenced material: peripheral blood.

CDR3 nucleotide sequence: TGTGCCAGCAGCTTGGTCTCGCCTAGCGGGAGGGTTATAGGCGAGACCCAGTACTTC. Translation gives CASSLVSPSGRVIGETQYF. The V gene is TRBV5-4, the J gene TRBJ2-5; TRBD2 aligns across 12 bases. The V gene end was trimmed by 0 bases and the J gene end by 5 bases; junction bases not matched to a gene: 14. The CDR3 covers 19 residues. Germline assignment: CDR1 SGHNT and CDR2 YYREEE (reference sequence). Looking up the rest from reference TRBV5-4 and TRBJ2-5 gives the full variable domain: ETGVTQSPTHLIKTRGQQVTLRCSSQSGHNTVSWYQQALGQGPQFIFQYYREEENGRGNFPPRFSGLQFPNYSSELNVNALELDDSALYLCASSLVSPSGRVIGETQYFGPGTRLLVL.